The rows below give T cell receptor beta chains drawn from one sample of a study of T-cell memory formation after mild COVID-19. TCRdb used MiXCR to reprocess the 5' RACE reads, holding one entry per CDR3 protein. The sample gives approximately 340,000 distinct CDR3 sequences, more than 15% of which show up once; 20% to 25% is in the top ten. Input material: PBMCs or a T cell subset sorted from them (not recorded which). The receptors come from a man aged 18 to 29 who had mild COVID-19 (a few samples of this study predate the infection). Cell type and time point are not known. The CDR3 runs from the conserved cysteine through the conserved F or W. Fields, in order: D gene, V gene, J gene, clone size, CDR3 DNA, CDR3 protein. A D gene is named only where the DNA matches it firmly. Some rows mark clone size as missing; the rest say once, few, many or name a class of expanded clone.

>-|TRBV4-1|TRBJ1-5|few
TGCGCCAGCAGCCAGACGACAGGCGTTTATAGCAATCAGCCCCAGCATTTT
CASSQTTGVYSNQPQHF
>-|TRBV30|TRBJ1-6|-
TGTGCCTGGATGGCGTCCTATAATTCACCCCTCCACTTT
CAWMASYNSPLHF
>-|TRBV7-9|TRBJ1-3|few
TGTGCCAGCACGACATTCATTCGGACAGCTGGAAACACCATATATTTT
CASTTFIRTAGNTIYF
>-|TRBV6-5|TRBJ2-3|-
TGTGCCAGCAGTTACAGGGGCGCCACAGATACGCAGTATTTT
CASSYRGATDTQYF
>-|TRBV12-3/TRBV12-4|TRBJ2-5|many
TGTGCCAGCAGCCCGAGTAGGGCATCAGAGACCCAGTACTTC
CASSPSRASETQYF
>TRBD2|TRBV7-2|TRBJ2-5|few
TGTGCCAGCAGCTCGACTAGCGGGGGGGCGGAGACCCAGTACTTC
CASSSTSGGAETQYF
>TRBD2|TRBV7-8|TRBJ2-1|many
TGTGCCAGCAGCTTAGTCGGGGGGAGCTCCTACAATGAGCAGTTCTTC
CASSLVGGSSYNEQFF
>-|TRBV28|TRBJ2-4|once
TGTGCCAGCAGCGTCAGGGGACAAAACATTCAGTACTTC
CASSVRGQNIQYF
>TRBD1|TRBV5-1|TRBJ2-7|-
TGCGCCAGCAGCCGGACAGGGGGACCTTACGAGCAGTACTTC
CASSRTGGPYEQYF
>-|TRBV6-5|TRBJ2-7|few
TGTGCCAGCAGTTACTCGATCCCGGACAGCTCTTCCTACGAGCAGTACTTC
CASSYSIPDSSSYEQYF
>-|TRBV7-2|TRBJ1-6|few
TGTGCCAGCAGAAACCGGGGGTATAATTCACCCCTCCACTTT
CASRNRGYNSPLHF
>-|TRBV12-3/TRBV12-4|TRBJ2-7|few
TGTGCCAGCAGTCCGCAGACAGTAGAGCAGTACTTC
CASSPQTVEQYF
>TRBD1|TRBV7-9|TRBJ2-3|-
TGTGCCAGCAGCGCCGCGACAGGGGCTGGCACAGATACGCAGTATTTT
CASSAATGAGTDTQYF
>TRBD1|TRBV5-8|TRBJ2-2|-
TGTGCCAGCAGCCTGCAAAGCGCCGGGACAGGGAGCACCGGGGAGCTGTTTTTT
CASSLQSAGTGSTGELFF